Shown below are 21 T cell receptor beta chains from a single sample sequenced in a study of blood T cell repertoires in COVID-19. Profiled with immunoSEQ multiplex PCR; TCRdb holds only in-frame clones, not every one. Of some 200,000 clones listed, roughly 75% are singletons. Sequenced input: peripheral blood. These receptors were taken from a woman between 70 and 85 years old with acute or convalescent COVID-19.

The V call is TRBV5-4, the J call TRBJ1-6; tentatively, D is TRBD1 (5 bases). Germline lookup yields CDR1 SGHNT and CDR2 YYREEE (reference sequence). Between the trimmed V and J ends, which lost 4 bases and 8 bases, there was a span of 13 bases. The CDR3 length is 14 residues. CDR3 amino acids: CASSPRDGDSPLHF. The CDR3 DNA follows: TGTGCCAGCAGCCCGCGGGACGGGGATTCACCCCTCCACTTT.

The chain couples TRBV7-8 to TRBJ2-3, with D tentatively TRBD1 (6 bases). CDR1 and CDR2 (germline): SGHVS, FQNEAQ. This CDR3 has 17 residues. Trimming stripped 6 bases from V and 0 bases from J, with 19 bases between. CDR3 residues: CASRSGPLQGSTDTQYF. The CDR3, as DNA: TGTGCCAGCAGATCCGGGCCCCTACAGGGTAGCACAGATACGCAGTATTTT.

Of note for this clone: Different DNA sequences within this sample yield the same CDR3. The chain has TRBV5-1 and TRBJ2-1; D not resolved. The CDR3 contains 16 residues. V dropped 4 bases and J dropped 1 base, with 15 bases sitting between them. The V gene's germline CDR1 is SGHRS and CDR2 YFSETQ. For the CDR3, the DNA is TGCGCCAGCAGCCCCGAGGCCTCTTTTTCCTACAATGAGCAGTTCTTC. Translation: CASSPEASFSYNEQFF.

V is TRBV29-1 and J is TRBJ1-5; maybe TRBD1 (6 bases). CDR1 is SQVTM, CDR2 ANQGSEA, per germline. CDR3 length: 13 amino acids. V lost 4 bases to trimming and J lost 1 base, with 8 bases between them. CDR3 bases: TGCAGCGTTGCCACAGGGAGCAATCAGCCCCAGCATTTT. Translation gives CSVATGSNQPQHF.

The rearrangement joins TRBV5-1 to TRBJ2-5, with TRBD2 matching 11 bases. This CDR3 has 14 amino acids. Germline CDR1 is SGHRS and CDR2 is YFSETQ. V gave up 4 bases and J gave up 6 bases; unmatched junction bases: 5. CDR3: CASSPGTSGQTQYF. In DNA form, the CDR3 reads TGCGCCAGCAGCCCCGGGACTAGCGGCCAGACCCAGTACTTC.

This chain connects TRBV27 to TRBJ1-1; 7 bases match TRBD1. In germline, CDR1 is MNHEY, CDR2 SMNVEV (reference sequence). V gave up 11 bases and J gave up 0 bases; unmatched junction bases: 6. CDR3 length: 13 residues. The CDR3 DNA follows: TGTGCCGCCCGGGACAGTATGAACACTGAAGCTTTCTTT. Translated, it gives CAARDSMNTEAFF.

The gene calls are TRBV27 and TRBJ1-1; 9 nucleotides match TRBD1. The CDR3 is made up of 18 amino acids. Trimming cost V 5 bases and J 4 bases; bases outside gene matches: 17. Germline V gene sequence: CDR1 MNHEY, CDR2 SMNVEV (reference sequence). The CDR3 bases are TGTGCCAGCAGTCCGACGGGACAGGGTTTTTTATGGCTCACTGAAGCTTTCTTT. Residues: CASSPTGQGFLWLTEAFF.

The rearrangement links TRBV28 to TRBJ2-3, with 11 bases identical to TRBD2. CDR1 and CDR2 from the germline V gene are MDHEN and SYDVKM. Losses at the gene ends were 3 bases for V and 3 bases for J; bases not matched to a gene: 5. This CDR3 contains 16 residues. This chain's CDR3 is CASSFWASGRTDTQYF. CDR3 coding DNA: TGTGCCAGCAGTTTTTGGGCTAGCGGGAGGACAGATACGCAGTATTTT. Combining the CDR3 with reference TRBV28 and TRBJ2-3 gives the whole variable domain DVKVTQSSRYLVKRTGEKVFLECVQDMDHENMFWYRQDPGLGLRLIYFSYDVKMKEKGDIPEGYSVSREKKERFSLILESASTNQTSMYLCASSFWASGRTDTQYFGPGTRLTVL.

This clone has more than one count but fewer than ten. The CDR3 here is CASGSRDRYNEQFF. CDR3 DNA sequence: TGTGCTAGTGGCTCGCGGGACAGATACAATGAGCAGTTCTTC. This sequence joins TRBV12-5 and TRBJ2-1; perhaps TRBD1 as D (7 bases). Germline lookup yields CDR1 LGHNT and CDR2 FRNRAP. The CDR3 length is 14 residues. V shed 6 bases and J shed 4 bases, with 13 bases lying between them.

There are a few counts of this clone. The gene calls are TRBV29-1 and TRBJ2-7, with 11 nucleotides matching TRBD2. Germline V CDR1 and CDR2: SQVTM, ANQGSEA. V gave up 5 bases and J gave up 3 bases; unmatched junction bases: 9. The CDR3 is 15 amino acids. The CDR3 DNA sequence: TGCAGCGTTCTCAAACTAGCGGGGGTAAGCTACGAGCAGTACTTC. This gives the protein CSVLKLAGVSYEQYF.

V and J are TRBV9 and TRBJ2-1, with D perhaps TRBD2 (5 bases). CDR1 SGDLS and CDR2 YYNGEE come from the germline V gene. The CDR3 contains 18 residues. Trimming took off 0 bases at V and 2 bases at J, with 18 bases between the two ends. CDR3 loop: CASSVVLEGAVTYNEQFF. As DNA, the CDR3 is TGTGCCAGCAGCGTAGTACTAGAGGGCGCGGTTACCTACAATGAGCAGTTCTTC.

The rearrangement joins TRBV10-3 to TRBJ2-2, with D tentatively TRBD1 (6 bases). The CDR3 consists of 14 residues. V dropped 4 bases and J dropped 6 bases, with 12 bases sitting between them. CDR1 is ENHRY, CDR2 SYGVKD, per germline. CDR3 region: CAISGGTQSGELFF. CDR3 bases: TGTGCCATCAGTGGAGGGACACAGTCCGGGGAGCTGTTTTTT.

This clone was picked up one time. The chain has TRBV6-5 and TRBJ2-7, with D possibly being TRBD1 (7 bases). Between the trimmed V and J ends, which lost 0 bases and 1 base, there was a span of 13 bases. The CDR3 runs to 16 residues. The germline gives CDR1 MNHEY, CDR2 SVGAGI. CDR3 residues: CASSYSAGQLSYEQYF. The CDR3 DNA reads TGTGCCAGCAGTTACTCTGCGGGACAGTTATCCTACGAGCAGTACTTC.

The chain combines TRBV19 with TRBJ2-5; tentatively, D is TRBD1 (5 bases). The V and J ends lost 5 bases and 5 bases respectively, with 15 bases between them. CDR3 length equals 14 residues. From germline, CDR1 is LNHDA and CDR2 SQIVND (reference sequence). CDR3 bases: TGTGCCAGTAGTCCAGGACACCGGACGGAGACCCAGTACTTC. Protein: CASSPGHRTETQYF.

V and J are TRBV19 and TRBJ1-2; TRBD1 matches at 10 bases. CDR1 LNHDA and CDR2 SQIVND come from the germline V gene (reference sequence). Germline trimming cut 4 bases from V and 8 bases from J; bases unmatched to any gene: 4. The CDR3 loop spans 13 amino acids. CDR3 region: CASSTTGGDGYTF. The CDR3 nucleotides read TGTGCCAGTAGTACGACAGGGGGCGACGGCTACACCTTC.

This clone was found a few times. The chain combines TRBV28 with TRBJ2-7; D is perhaps TRBD2 (5 bases). The CDR3 runs 15 residues. The V gene lost 6 bases and the J gene lost 3 bases, with 18 bases spanning the gap. Per germline, CDR1 MDHEN and CDR2 SYDVKM. This CDR3 is CASRKREFPNYEQYF. The CDR3 DNA sequence: TGTGCCAGCAGGAAAAGGGAGTTCCCCAACTACGAGCAGTACTTC.

The chain uses TRBV7-2 and TRBJ2-2; possible D gene TRBD2, 6 bases. The length of the CDR3 is 16 residues. Germline loops: CDR1 SGHTA, CDR2 FQGNSA. Trimming stripped 5 bases from V and 2 bases from J, with 15 bases between. CDR3: CASSPRVSGNTGELFF. The CDR3 DNA reads as TGTGCCAGCAGCCCCAGGGTTAGCGGTAACACCGGGGAGCTGTTTTTT.

This chain uses TRBV28 with TRBJ2-3; maybe TRBD2 (6 bases). V was shortened by 5 bases and J by 5 bases, with 20 bases between the two germline ends. Per the germline V gene, CDR1 is MDHEN and CDR2 is SYDVKM. This CDR3 contains 16 residues. The CDR3 DNA sequence: TGTGCCAGCAGTCCCCGCCACGGGGGAGCCATAGATACGCAGTATTTT. This codes for CASSPRHGGAIDTQYF.

The genes are TRBV11-2 and TRBJ2-1; D possibly corresponds to TRBD2 (5 bases). Germline CDR1 and CDR2: SGHAT and FQNNGV. V lost 5 bases to trimming and J lost 1 base, with 12 bases between them. The CDR3 loop spans 15 amino acids. The CDR3 coding sequence is TGTGCCAGCAGCCCGCGGAGCGGATCCTACAATGAGCAGTTCTTC. This gives the protein CASSPRSGSYNEQFF. The entire variable domain, with the rest obtained from reference TRBV11-2 and TRBJ2-1, is as follows: EAGVAQSPRYKIIEKRQSVAFWCNPISGHATLYWYQQILGQGPKLLIQFQNNGVVDDSQLPKDRFSAERLKGVDSTLKIQPAKLEDSAVYLCASSPRSGSYNEQFFGPGTRLTVL.

This clone has just a few counts. V usage is TRBV7-7 and J usage is TRBJ2-7, with 13 bases identical to TRBD2. Germline CDR1 and CDR2: SSHAT and FNYEAQ (reference sequence). V gave up 2 bases and J gave up 1 base; unmatched junction bases: 5. The CDR3 contains 17 residues. CDR3 region: CASSLPRTSGRSYEQYF. The CDR3 nucleotides read TGTGCCAGCAGCTTACCTAGGACTAGCGGGAGATCCTACGAGCAGTACTTC.

About this clone itself: Other nucleotide sequences from this sample produce the same CDR3. The V call is TRBV5-1, the J call TRBJ1-4; tentatively, D is TRBD1 (6 bases). Trimming shortened V by 2 bases and J by 3 bases, and 8 bases separated the two germline ends. This CDR3 spans 14 amino acids. Per the germline V gene, CDR1 is SGHRS and CDR2 is YFSETQ. CDR3 region: CASSLQGANEKLFF. The CDR3 DNA reads as TGCGCCAGCAGCTTACAGGGAGCTAATGAAAAACTGTTTTTT.